These 26 T cell receptor beta chains originate from one sample sequenced in a study of control samples from healthy donors and cancer patients (dated by TCRdb to 2020 to 2022). Libraries were prepared through the immunoSEQ multiplex PCR assay. TCRdb mirrors the immuneACCESS table, restricted to in-frame sequences. Some clones are absent from its copies; in checked studies, under half trace to an unresolved V gene, and the reason for the others is unknown. The sample includes around 130,000 clones, with approximately 94% observed a single time. Around 1.8% of the sample comes from the top ten. Sample: PBMCs. Source of these receptors: a man aged 45-65 years with head and neck cancer.

A single count supports this clone. The CDR3 protein is CASSSGTSGAETQYF. Here the CDR3 DNA reads TGTGCCAGCAGCTCCGGGACTAGCGGGGCGGAGACCCAGTACTTC. The V gene is TRBV27, the J gene TRBJ2-5; 13 nucleotides align to TRBD2. V was clipped by 6 bases and J by 5 bases; unmatched bases: 6. The CDR3 has 15 residues. CDR1 and CDR2 (germline): MNHEY, SMNVEV (reference sequence).

This clone appeared once. The chain links TRBV3-1 (or the pseudogene TRBV3-2) to TRBJ2-1, with 10 bases aligning to TRBD2. CDR3 length: 15 residues. V was clipped by 7 bases and J by 5 bases; unmatched bases: 8. Germline V CDR1 and CDR2: LGHDT, YNNKEL (reference sequence). The CDR3 protein is CASTGFGTSDNEQFF. The CDR3 nucleotides are TGTGCCAGCACGGGATTCGGGACTAGCGACAATGAGCAGTTCTTC.

The genes are TRBV6-5 and TRBJ1-1; D possibly corresponds to TRBD1 (5 bases). The CDR3 is made up of 15 amino acids. V was clipped by 5 bases and J by 3 bases, with 16 bases between them. The germline CDR1 and CDR2 sequences are MNHEY and SVGAGI. In DNA form, the CDR3 reads TGTGCCAGCAGTCCCCGGCGGCCGGGGGACACTGAAGCTTTCTTT. Translation: CASSPRRPGDTEAFF.

V and J are TRBV28 and TRBJ1-1; D is ambiguous. This CDR3 is built from 16 residues. Germline assignment: CDR1 MDHEN and CDR2 SYDVKM. V was shortened by 5 bases and J by 4 bases, with 20 bases between the two germline ends. The CDR3 coding sequence is TGTGCCAGCAGTCCCTACGGATTGATGGAGAGCACTGAAGCTTTCTTT. This translates into CASSPYGLMESTEAFF.

The CDR3 coding sequence is TGTGCCACCAGCAGAGGGACGATTGCAGGAGAGAGCTTCGATCAGCCCCAGCATTTT. Amino acids: CATSRGTIAGESFDQPQHF. This sequence joins TRBV15 and TRBJ1-5; D ambiguous. The CDR3 is made up of 19 amino acids. The V and J ends lost 1 base and 5 bases respectively, with 24 bases between them. CDR1 LNHNV and CDR2 YYDKDF come from the germline V gene (reference sequence).

The chain recombines TRBV7-2 with TRBJ2-3, with TRBD1 identical over 7 bases. The V segment lost 1 base and the J segment 4 bases; nucleotides outside the gene matches: 8. The CDR3 runs 16 residues. The germline V gene has CDR1 SGHTA and CDR2 FQGNSA. CDR3 DNA sequence: TGTGCCAGCAGCTTAGTGAAGGGGGCGCATTCAGATACGCAGTATTTT. Amino acid sequence: CASSLVKGAHSDTQYF.

The chain has TRBV6-6 and TRBJ2-1, with D possibly being TRBD2 (6 bases). The length of the CDR3 is 15 residues. Germline CDR1 is MNHNY and CDR2 is SVGAGI (reference sequence). V lost 5 bases and J lost 7, with 18 bases in between. DNA of the CDR3: TGTGCCAGCAGTGACGCAGGGACTTCCTTGAATGAGCAGTTCTTC. It yields the protein CASSDAGTSLNEQFF.

V is TRBV10-3 and J is TRBJ2-1, with 7 bases lining up with TRBD2. The CDR3 totals 14 residues. Germline CDR1 reads ENHRY; CDR2 reads SYGVKD. J gave up 4 bases and V 10 bases, and 10 bases lay outside the gene matches. The CDR3 spells CATLVGGTYNEQFF. The CDR3 region has the DNA TGTGCCACCTTGGTGGGGGGGACGTACAATGAGCAGTTCTTC.

J is TRBJ2-5 and V is TRBV28; D is undetermined. Germline CDR1 reads MDHEN; CDR2 reads SYDVKM. This CDR3 contains 16 residues. V lost 3 bases and J 2 bases, leaving 16 bases between the germline ends. The CDR3 protein is CASSFWASNRQETQYF. CDR3 DNA sequence: TGTGCCAGCAGTTTTTGGGCCTCCAATAGACAAGAGACCCAGTACTTC.

This rearrangement joins TRBV25-1 to TRBJ1-2, with D perhaps TRBD1 (6 bases). V gave up 10 bases and J gave up 4 bases, with 19 bases separating them. This CDR3 has 14 amino acids. CDR1 is MGHDK and CDR2 is SYGVNS in the germline V gene. The CDR3 loop is CATGHPERLYGYTF. Here the CDR3 DNA reads TGTGCCACGGGACACCCAGAGCGTCTCTATGGCTACACCTTC.

The chain employs TRBV28 and TRBJ1-6; D not resolved. The CDR3 runs to 15 residues. Trimming took 5 bases from V and 0 from J, leaving 8 bases between them. CDR1 MDHEN and CDR2 SYDVKM come from the germline V gene. In DNA form, the CDR3 reads TGTGCCAGCAGTGATATAGGCTCCTATAATTCACCCCTCCACTTT. Amino acid sequence: CASSDIGSYNSPLHF.

The V call is TRBV11-3, the J call TRBJ2-3; TRBD2 agrees at 7 bases. CDR3 length: 13 amino acids. Losses at the gene ends were 6 bases for V and 4 bases for J; bases not matched to a gene: 4. Germline CDR1 reads SGHNT; CDR2 reads YENEEA. CDR3 residues: CASSQRGADTQYF. As DNA, the CDR3 is TGTGCCAGCAGTCAACGGGGGGCAGATACGCAGTATTTT.

CDR3 sequence: CASSFPGRDTQYF. The CDR3 nucleotides are TGTGCCAGCAGCTTCCCCGGACGAGATACGCAGTATTTT. The V gene is TRBV7-9, the J gene TRBJ2-3, with D uncertain. The V end was cut by 3 bases, the J end by 5 bases, with 9 bases between. From germline, CDR1 is SEHNR and CDR2 FQNEAQ (reference sequence). CDR3 length equals 13 residues. Full variable domain (outside the CDR3, taken from reference TRBV7-9 and TRBJ2-3): DTGVSQNPRHKITKRGQNVTFRCDPISEHNRLYWYRQTLGQGPEFLTYFQNEAQLEKSRLLSDRFSAERPKGSFSTLEIQRTEQGDSAMYLCASSFPGRDTQYFGPGTRLTVL.

The V gene is TRBV2, the J gene TRBJ2-4; the D gene is possibly TRBD2 (5 bases). Trimming took 5 bases from V and 5 from J, leaving 16 bases between them. Germline assignment: CDR1 SNHLY and CDR2 FYNNEI. CDR3 length equals 15 residues. CDR3 sequence: CASSTSTIPQNIQYF. The CDR3, as DNA: TGTGCCAGCAGTACCTCGACTATCCCCCAAAACATTCAGTACTTC.

The rearrangement uses TRBV3-1 (or the pseudogene TRBV3-2) and TRBJ2-7; unclear D gene. In germline, CDR1 is LGHDT, CDR2 YNNKEL (reference sequence). V lost 0 bases, J lost 4 bases, and 10 bases lay in between. The CDR3 is made up of 14 amino acids. The CDR3 region is CASSQDLGTYEQYF. CDR3 DNA sequence: TGTGCCAGCAGCCAAGATCTAGGAACTTACGAGCAGTACTTC.

The V call is TRBV9, the J call TRBJ1-4; possibly TRBD1 for D (5 bases). This CDR3 contains 16 residues. Germline V gene data show CDR1 as SGDLS and CDR2 as YYNGEE. The V and J ends lost 2 bases and 5 bases respectively, with 16 bases between them. CDR3 sequence: CASSVDPGPSNEKLFF. The CDR3 DNA sequence: TGTGCCAGCAGCGTCGACCCGGGACCGTCAAATGAAAAACTGTTTTTT.

The chain links TRBV19 to TRBJ2-7; 8 bases fit TRBD1. CDR3 length: 14 amino acids. V gave up 4 bases and J gave up 0 bases; unmatched junction bases: 2. Per germline, CDR1 LNHDA and CDR2 SQIVND (reference sequence). CDR3 DNA sequence: TGTGCCAGTAGTAGTACAGGGGGCTCCTACGAGCAGTACTTC. Residues: CASSSTGGSYEQYF.

CDR3 sequence reads: CASSQDTDGAYGYTF. As DNA, the CDR3 is TGCGCCAGCAGCCAAGATACAGACGGGGCCTATGGCTACACCTTC. The gene calls are TRBV4-3 and TRBJ1-2, with D maybe TRBD1 (5 bases). Germline assignment: CDR1 LGHNA and CDR2 YSLEER. Trimming removed 0 bases from V and 4 bases from J, with 12 bases in between. This CDR3 is 15 amino acids long.

The sample holds one count of this clone. J is TRBJ2-1 and V is TRBV27, with 7 bases fitting TRBD2. The germline CDR1 and CDR2 sequences are MNHEY and SMNVEV (reference sequence). CDR3 length equals 13 residues. The junction had 4 bases not matched to a gene; V was cut back by 1 base and J by 10 bases. The CDR3 DNA reads TGTGCCAGCAGTTTATACGGGACTACCGAGCAGTTCTTC. This encodes CASSLYGTTEQFF.

The gene calls are TRBV4-3 and TRBJ2-7; possibly TRBD1 for D (6 bases). Trimming stripped 4 bases from V and 2 bases from J, with 18 bases between. This CDR3 is built from 16 residues. Germline CDR1 LGHNA, CDR2 YSLEER. The CDR3 reads CASSPLAGWDTYEQYF. DNA of the CDR3: TGCGCCAGCAGCCCCCTTGCCGGTTGGGACACCTACGAGCAGTACTTC.

This chain joins TRBV6-2 or TRBV6-3 and TRBJ2-1; D is possibly TRBD2 (5 bases). V was shortened by 5 bases and J by 8 bases, with 16 bases between the two germline ends. From germline, CDR1 is MNHEY and CDR2 SVGEGT. The CDR3 covers 14 residues. The DNA for the CDR3 is TGTGCCAGCAGTCTAAGTAGAGGGTCAGATGAGCAGTTCTTC. Its translation is CASSLSRGSDEQFF.

The chain combines TRBV5-5 with TRBJ2-1; D possibly corresponds to TRBD2 (6 bases). CDR1 is SGHKS, CDR2 YYEKEE, per germline (reference sequence). Deletions cut 4 bases from V and 13 bases from J, with 12 bases between. The length of the CDR3 is 11 residues. The DNA for the CDR3 is TGTGCCAGCAGCCTTAGCGGATTACAGTTCTTC. Translated: CASSLSGLQFF.

The chain links TRBV2 to TRBJ1-1, with a weak D call TRBD1 (5 bases). Trimming pared 5 bases from V and 1 base from J, leaving 17 bases between. Germline V gene data show CDR1 as SNHLY and CDR2 as FYNNEI. This CDR3 contains 16 residues. This CDR3 reads CASSLMGLTRNTEAFF. CDR3 in DNA: TGTGCCAGCAGTCTAATGGGGCTGACCCGGAACACTGAAGCTTTCTTT.

Only one count was recorded for this clone. V is TRBV7-8 and J is TRBJ1-2; TRBD1 aligns across 7 bases. The CDR3 has 16 amino acids. The germline CDR1 and CDR2 sequences are SGHVS and FQNEAQ. With 5 bases clipped from V and 1 base from J, the junction kept 10 bases outside the gene matches. In nucleotides, the CDR3 is TGTGCCAGCAGCCCTGGGCGTAGGGGGCTTAACTATGGCTACACCTTC. Amino acid sequence: CASSPGRRGLNYGYTF.

This chain joins TRBV7-3 and TRBJ2-7; TRBD2 matches at 11 bases. Germline V gives CDR1 SGHTA, CDR2 FQGTGA. The CDR3 spans 15 residues. The junction had 2 bases not matched to a gene; V was cut back by 3 bases and J by 1 base. The CDR3 DNA sequence: TGTGCCAGCAGCTTCACTAGCGGGGGATCCTACGAGCAGTACTTC. This gives the protein CASSFTSGGSYEQYF.

This clone rates as medium-sized (0.01 to 0.1%). The CDR3 reads CASNTGGGSNQPQHF. CDR3 nucleotides: TGTGCCAGTAACACAGGGGGCGGGAGCAATCAGCCCCAGCATTTT. The chain is built from TRBV19 and TRBJ1-5; 9 bases are shared with TRBD1. Trimming at V came to 7 bases and at J to 1 base, leaving 5 bases not matched to a gene. The CDR3 runs to 15 residues. Germline values: CDR1 LNHDA, CDR2 SQIVND (reference sequence).